The T cell receptor beta chain under discussion was sequenced for a study of beta chain features in type 1 diabetes. The study reverse transcribed the entire isolated RNA, so it sequenced expressed TCRB transcripts. Sequencing was performed with immunoSEQ multiplex PCR; in TCRdb, only in-frame clones are kept and a portion is missing. The table records around 310,000 clones, approximately 11% of them present only once. Study findings and constraints: Shorter TCRB CDR3s, moderately but significantly so, marked every one of the four CD4+ subsets in Type 1 diabetes patients.

With regard to this clone: Its antigen is unidentified.

Germline lookup yields CDR1 LNHDA and CDR2 SQIVND (reference sequence). Trimming cost V 1 base and J 0 bases; bases outside gene matches: 6. This CDR3 comprises 19 residues. The TCR sequence derives from a woman between 25 and 40 years old in good health. This chain joins TRBV19 and TRBJ2-6; the match to TRBD2 covers 10 bases. The sequencing sample was made of naive CD4+ T cells from blood. CDR3 sequence reads: CASSIGAGTSASGANVLTF. DNA for the CDR3: TGTGCCAGTAGTATAGGCGCCGGGACTAGCGCCTCTGGGGCCAACGTCCTGACTTTC.